The 22 T cell receptor beta chains reported below all come from one sample, sequenced in a study of vaccination and CD4 T cells after COVID-19. The antigens for these receptors are not known. Regarding treatment: roughly nine-day PBMC culture with coronavirus spike peptide pools or control peptides (ViraFEST assay). Scientists ran DNA taken from cultured CD4+ T cells through the Oncomine TCR Beta short-read assay for sequencing. Each CDR3 protein gets one entry after TCRdb re-called the PCR reads with MiXCR. Here the sample spans some 12,000 distinct CDR3 sequences, roughly 80% being singletons. The sample consisted of CD4+ T cells from blood, cultured in vitro. Receptors originate from a human donor who had recovered from COVID-19.

V usage is TRBV28 and J usage is TRBJ1-2, with D tentatively TRBD1 (5 bases). The length of the CDR3 is 16 residues. Trimming left V 7 bases short and J 4 bases short, with 22 bases between. Germline loops: CDR1 MDHEN, CDR2 SYDVKM. The CDR3 here is CASTSSFLTASYGYTF. CDR3 coding DNA: TGTGCCAGCACCTCTTCCTTTCTGACAGCCAGCTATGGCTACACCTTC.

The chain recombines TRBV15 with TRBJ2-7; D perhaps matches TRBD1 (6 bases). CDR1 and CDR2 (germline): LNHNV, YYDKDF (reference sequence). V was shortened by 0 bases and J by 1 base, with 16 bases between the two germline ends. CDR3 length: 17 residues. The DNA for the CDR3 is TGTGCCACCAGCAGAGATCTCGGGCAGGGGTTGTCCTACGAGCAGTACTTC. Its translation: CATSRDLGQGLSYEQYF.

The chain uses TRBV11-3 and TRBJ2-5; perhaps D is TRBD1 or TRBD2 (5 bases each). CDR1 is SGHNT and CDR2 is YENEEA in the germline V gene. The ends were cut back, 1 base at V and 5 bases at J, with 11 bases in the middle. This CDR3 has 14 residues. The CDR3 here is CASSLGGVKETQYF. The CDR3 nucleotides are TGTGCCAGCAGCTTAGGAGGGGTTAAGGAGACCCAGTACTTC.

The rearrangement links TRBV6-2 or TRBV6-3 to TRBJ2-3; D may match TRBD1 or TRBD2 (5 bases each). The CDR3 has 15 residues. Germline values: CDR1 MNHEY, CDR2 SVGEGT. Trimming stripped 6 bases from V and 1 base from J, with 14 bases between. The CDR3 nucleotides read TGTGCCAGCAGCAGAGCCGGGACGGGCACAGATACGCAGTATTTT. Its translation is CASSRAGTGTDTQYF.

V gene TRBV7-2 combines with J gene TRBJ2-2; tentatively, D is TRBD1 or TRBD2 (5 bases each). The germline V gene has CDR1 SGHTA and CDR2 FQGNSA. V lost 3 bases and J 8 bases, leaving 16 bases between the germline ends. The CDR3 runs 15 residues. The CDR3 loop is CASSFRDPSGGELFF. The CDR3 DNA follows: TGTGCCAGCAGCTTTCGGGACCCAAGCGGTGGGGAGCTGTTTTTT.

This clonotype occurred a few times. This chain connects TRBV7-2 to TRBJ2-3; 7 bases are a match to TRBD2. The CDR3 runs 16 residues. The germline gives CDR1 SGHTA, CDR2 FQGNSA. The V gene end was trimmed by 4 bases and the J gene end by 0 bases; junction bases not matched to a gene: 7. The CDR3 loop reads CASSWPGGGSTDTQYF. In DNA, the CDR3 is TGTGCCAGCAGCTGGCCCGGGGGAGGGAGCACAGATACGCAGTATTTT.

This chain uses TRBV19 with TRBJ2-1; 10 bases agree with TRBD1. This CDR3 is built from 13 residues. Trimming took 4 bases from V and 6 from J; bases not matched to a gene: 0. The V gene's germline CDR1 is LNHDA and CDR2 SQIVND (reference sequence). The CDR3 sequence: CASSRTGGNEQFF. CDR3 sequence (DNA): TGTGCCAGTAGTAGGACAGGGGGCAATGAGCAGTTCTTC.

The chain combines TRBV19 with TRBJ2-3, with D hard to call. Germline V gene sequence: CDR1 LNHDA, CDR2 SQIVND (reference sequence). The CDR3 has 15 amino acids. The V gene lost 0 bases and the J gene lost 2 bases, with 9 bases spanning the gap. This CDR3 is CASSIEGSYTDTQYF. CDR3 coding DNA: TGTGCCAGTAGTATAGAAGGCAGTTACACAGATACGCAGTATTTT.

This clonotype was counted between two and nine times. This rearrangement joins TRBV19 to TRBJ1-2; 11 nucleotides line up with TRBD1. CDR1 and CDR2 (germline): LNHDA, SQIVND (reference sequence). Trimming removed 5 bases from V and 2 bases from J; junction bases left unmatched: 4. The CDR3 has 15 residues. The CDR3 sequence: CASSLRTGGNYGYTF. In DNA form, the CDR3 reads TGTGCCAGTAGTCTCCGGACAGGGGGCAACTATGGCTACACCTTC.

The chain combines TRBV20-1 with TRBJ2-1, with D possibly TRBD2 on 6 matching bases. Trimming removed 0 bases at V and 5 bases at J, with 20 bases between. The V gene's germline CDR1 is DFQATT and CDR2 SNEGSKA (reference sequence). CDR3 length: 17 residues. The CDR3 nucleotides are TGCAGTGCTAGAGATCTTTCCCAGCGCGGGGCCCACAATGAGCAGTTCTTC. This sequence encodes CSARDLSQRGAHNEQFF.

V and J are TRBV20-1 and TRBJ1-6; D ambiguous. CDR1 DFQATT and CDR2 SNEGSKA come from the germline V gene (reference sequence). Trimming took 4 bases from V and 11 from J, leaving 15 bases between them. The CDR3 is 13 residues long. The CDR3 loop is CSATDPRNPPLHF. The CDR3 DNA is TGCAGTGCTACCGACCCCAGGAATCCACCCCTCCACTTT.

This clonotype counts as large. CDR3 amino acids: CASSTIQGQRSNQPQHF. The DNA of the CDR3 is TGTGCCAGCTCAACCATACAGGGTCAGCGCTCCAATCAGCCCCAGCATTTT. This chain connects TRBV18 to TRBJ1-5; a weak D match, TRBD1 (6 bases). The germline V gene encodes CDR1 KGHSH and CDR2 LQKENI. The CDR3 is 17 residues long. V was clipped by 5 bases and J by 3 bases, with 20 bases between them. Complete variable domain (other parts from reference TRBV18 and TRBJ1-5): NAGVMQNPRHLVRRRGQEARLRCSPMKGHSHVYWYRQLPEEGLKFMVYLQKENIIDESGMPKERFSAEFPKEGPSILRIQQVVRGDSAAYFCASSTIQGQRSNQPQHFGDGTRLSIL.

The genes are TRBV27 and TRBJ1-6; 9 bases fit TRBD1. The CDR3 spans 14 residues. Germline V gene sequence: CDR1 MNHEY, CDR2 SMNVEV (reference sequence). Germline trimming cut 3 bases from V and 9 bases from J; bases unmatched to any gene: 3. CDR3 nucleotide sequence: TGTGCCAGCAGTTTGTGGGGACAGGGTTCACCCCTCCACTTT. Translated: CASSLWGQGSPLHF.

This clonotype occurred a few times. The chain couples TRBV28 to TRBJ1-5; 12 nucleotides align to TRBD1. The trim removed 10 bases at V and 4 bases at J, leaving 11 bases unmatched. This CDR3 region has 16 residues. CDR1 MDHEN and CDR2 SYDVKM come from the germline V gene. The CDR3 loop is CAIKGQGALGNQPQHF. The CDR3 coding sequence is TGTGCCATCAAGGGACAGGGGGCTTTGGGAAATCAGCCCCAGCATTTT.

This clonotype appeared a few times. The chain couples TRBV7-9 to TRBJ1-4; D possibly corresponds to TRBD1 (6 bases). V was pared by 1 base and J by 4 bases, with 16 bases between. The germline CDR1 and CDR2 sequences are SEHNR and FQNEAQ (reference sequence). The CDR3 is 17 amino acids. The CDR3 sequence is CASSLGVPRGLNEKLFF. The CDR3 coding sequence is TGTGCCAGCAGCTTAGGGGTCCCCAGGGGCCTTAATGAAAAACTGTTTTTT.

CDR3 sequence: CASRGGLALYEQYF. Written as DNA, the CDR3 is TGTGCCAGCAGGGGGGGACTAGCGCTCTACGAGCAGTACTTC. The chain is built from TRBV6-1 and TRBJ2-7; 10 bases align to TRBD2. V dropped 6 bases and J dropped 3; count of bases not matched to a gene: 5. The CDR3 runs 14 residues. Germline CDR1 and CDR2: MNHNS and SASEGT.

V usage is TRBV6-5 and J usage is TRBJ1-2; 8 nucleotides line up with TRBD1. The V segment lost 2 bases and the J segment 5 bases; nucleotides outside the gene matches: 7. The CDR3 extends over 15 amino acids. Germline CDR1 and CDR2: MNHEY and SVGAGI. The CDR3 reads CASSYKLTGGYGYTF. The CDR3 DNA reads as TGTGCCAGCAGTTACAAGTTAACAGGGGGGTATGGCTACACCTTC.

V is TRBV20-1 and J is TRBJ2-3; TRBD2 matches at 11 bases. CDR3 length: 18 amino acids. V was pared by 0 bases and J by 2 bases, with 10 bases of the junction left unmatched. Germline-derived CDR1 and CDR2 are DFQATT and SNEGSKA (reference sequence). The CDR3 DNA reads TGCAGTGCTAGAGATTGGGCTAGCGGGAGGAAAGACACAGATACGCAGTATTTT. This sequence encodes CSARDWASGRKDTDTQYF.

The CDR3 is CASTPNRSGDGYTF. CDR3 DNA: TGTGCCAGCACCCCCAACCGGTCGGGCGATGGCTACACCTTC. The J gene is TRBJ1-2, the V gene TRBV28; D gene unclear. Germline V CDR1 and CDR2: MDHEN, SYDVKM. V was shortened by 7 bases and J by 6 bases, with 18 bases between the two germline ends. This CDR3 has 14 residues.

The genes are TRBV19 and TRBJ1-4; possible D gene TRBD1, 5 bases. The CDR3 runs 16 residues. V shed 1 base and J shed 3 bases, with 12 bases lying between them. Germline V gene data show CDR1 as LNHDA and CDR2 as SQIVND (reference sequence). The CDR3 loop is CASSIAGGAANEKLFF. The CDR3 DNA sequence: TGTGCCAGTAGTATAGCGGGAGGGGCCGCTAATGAAAAACTGTTTTTT.

The V gene is TRBV6-5, the J gene TRBJ1-3; D ambiguous. The CDR3 has 13 amino acids. Per germline, CDR1 MNHEY and CDR2 SVGAGI. Trimming took 4 bases from V and 2 from J, leaving 6 bases between them. The chain's CDR3 is CASSSGTGNTIYF. The CDR3 coding sequence is TGTGCCAGCAGTTCTGGGACTGGAAACACCATATATTTT.

This chain connects TRBV20-1 to TRBJ1-5; weak D call: TRBD1 (5 bases). Deletions cut 4 bases from V and 1 base from J, with 8 bases between. This CDR3 spans 13 amino acids. Germline V gene lookup returns CDR1 DFQATT and CDR2 SNEGSKA (reference sequence). The CDR3 DNA is TGCAGTGCTACCGAGGGGAGCAATCAGCCCCAGCATTTT. Protein product: CSATEGSNQPQHF.